This record covers a single TCR beta chain. Its recognized antigen is unknown. No quality values exist for individual bases; no much larger clone is one base distant. The cohort comprised hundreds of healthy bone marrow donors. All cohort members were sampled while nominally healthy, although unrecorded immune exposures were likely present. The donor was CMV seropositive and was included in the group of 289 seropositive cohort members. A peripheral blood sample was collected from each donor, and TCR beta sequencing was performed on peripheral blood mononuclear cells. The Qiagen DNeasy Blood Extraction Kit was used to extract genomic DNA from the blood cell samples. The source of the sample is a study of cytomegalovirus exposure and HLA in healthy donors (dated by TCRdb to about 2017). Study-wide context: According to an earlier analysis of several hundred of the donors, about 179 million T cells yielded roughly 110 million unique TCR beta sequences and approximately 300 Gb of sequence data. An early release that covered fewer than 750 HLA-typed donors contained approximately 300 gigabases of sequencing data and 75 million to 100 million unique TCR sequences. Of the 300 to 400 genotyped donors, about 80% fell in the genetic ancestry cluster associated with self-reported Caucasian donors. The study was designed to test whether signatures of past pathogen exposure could be identified by cataloging public T cell receptors. Using immunosequencing, the study profiled T cell repertoires from roughly 650 subjects and related those repertoires to cytomegalovirus serostatus. Along with the approximately 700-subject first cohort, a separate validation cohort of roughly 110 different subjects was used. To predict cytomegalovirus infection status, the study combined high-throughput TCR immunosequencing, statistical association of individual TCRs with disease status, and machine learning. A later analysis re-examined previously published TCR beta repertoires from roughly 720 donors and added high-resolution HLA genotyping to investigate patterns of TCR occurrence. Rather than drawing on any new phenotypic data, the later analysis identified candidate immune exposures from TCR beta sequences and the way those sequences occurred across donors. An earlier analysis of a few hundred of the donors applied high-throughput TCR beta sequencing to assess whether each TCR beta V gene segment acted as functional or pseudogenic. Donor age, sex, ethnicity and CMV serostatus were compiled alongside the repertoire data. Genome-wide SNP genotypes for about three fifths of the 666 donors were used in a later genetic analysis, which treated that subset as a discovery cohort. All discovery cohort repertoires had been generated on a single sequencing platform. HLA typing covered class I and class II loci at four-digit resolution. The number of typed donors differed by locus: 629-630 for A, B, C, DRB1 and DQB1; approximately 540 for DQA1; some 610 for DPA1; and roughly 490 for DPB1. Four to six DR-DQ haplotypes were handled as single units for association and clustering, since linkage in the cohort was strong. Among about 370 genotyped donors of the cohort, an average of around 250,000 unique TCR beta nucleotide sequences was sequenced per donor, of which roughly 17% were non-productive.

Results the study describes overall, beyond this receptor: The only immune exposure information available for the cohort was CMV serostatus. In a later analysis, HLA-associated TCR beta chains showed more clonal expansion and lower generation probabilities than non-associated chains that were equally common. Linkage disequilibrium might explain the correlated functional status among segregating V segments, but an unknown experimental factor could not be ruled out. The presence/absence analyses assumed that sequencing depth was roughly uniform across donors, and that assumption may not be true. When HLA alleles, especially DR and DQ, strongly co-occurred, attributing TCR associations to individual alleles was difficult. A later analysis associated roughly 17,000 TCR beta sequences with specific HLA alleles at a false discovery rate of 0.05. Because some donors lacked HLA typing at each locus, the association tests relied only on the typed subset. The earlier analysis of almost 600 of the donors excluded approximately 15 rarely observed V segments, including chromosome 9 orphons, because counts were too low. A total of 150 to 200 TCR beta chains were listed by the study as associated with cytomegalovirus. The classifier was reported to diagnose cytomegalovirus status with high specificity and sensitivity in both the original cohort and the validation cohort. In vitro tests confirmed that a few of the cytomegalovirus-associated TCR beta chains recognize cytomegalovirus antigens. In this cohort, only TCR beta chains were sequenced, and detectable features were limited by the absence of alpha or paired-chain data. In a later analysis, the rate of TCR association differed among HLA loci, with DRB1 alleles having the most associated TCRs and HLA-C alleles having the fewest. Most CMV-associated TCR beta chains appeared to be HLA-restricted in a later analysis, and the HLA associations seemed to be driven largely by CMV exposure. The authors suggested that the approach could potentially be generalized to other disease states and immunological phenotypes. A cluster of highly shared sequence variants was judged likely to represent a technical artifact of the sequencing pipeline. A further reported finding was that TCR beta sequences accurately predicted the HLA-A and HLA-B alleles for most subjects in the first cohort. The 87-base-pair reads could not distinguish some IMGT-functional V segments, including TRBV6-2 and TRBV6-3, so those segments were excluded. An earlier analysis of 587 of the donors showed that most TCR beta V segments appeared in productive rearrangements either about 90% or about 30% of the time, which broadly matched IMGT annotations. Compared with the roughly 670-donor mean, donors in an Asian-associated ancestry cluster had fewer N-insertions in productive TCRs, according to a later genetic analysis. Across donors, most TCR sequences were observed very rarely, whereas some public TCRs were present in many individuals. Several of the top co-occurrence clusters appeared to be linked to parvovirus B19, influenza, CMV and Epstein-Barr virus, according to a later analysis. V-gene and J-gene trimming of TCR beta chains was associated with a missense DCLRE1C variant in a later genetic analysis, and the association was replicated in an independent cohort.

The CDR3 runs 15 residues from the cysteine to the phenylalanine. Just CDR3 DNA is preserved here, 45 bases in frame from base 1. Trimmed from V: 4 bases; trimmed from J: 1 base; junction bases lacking a gene match: 6. CDR1 SGHNT and CDR2 YYREEE were looked up in the germline V gene (reference sequence). Library creation used the immunoSEQ multiplex PCR assay. For the multiplex PCR, a mixture combining 60 forward primers for TCR Vbeta segments and 13 reverse primers for TCR Jbeta segments was used. Amplification of the CDR3 region of rearranged TCR beta genes was performed with a multiplex PCR assay on genomic DNA. On the Illumina HiSeq System, the amplified TCR beta libraries were sequenced as 87-base-pair reads. In the source study's methods: Across the 670 or so repertoires, a later analysis counted some 81 million unique TCR beta chains, roughly 11 million of which were shared by at least two donors. Raw reads were error-corrected and collapsed into unique sequences with a nearest-neighbor algorithm that merged closely related sequences to remove PCR and sequencing errors. V, D and J gene segments were assigned by aligning CDR3 sequences to IMGT reference sequences. For a sequence to be retained, a match of at least six nucleotides was required to both a V gene segment and a J gene segment. Rearrangements were classified as productive when the CDR3 lacked stop codons and remained in frame with V and J, and all other rearrangements were classified as non-productive. Following IMGT convention, CDR3 was defined as the stretch from the second conserved V-encoded cysteine up to the conserved J-encoded phenylalanine. The earlier analysis of 587 of the donors excluded any sequence lacking an unambiguous match to a single V gene segment. In an earlier analysis of 587 of the donors, a V segment was called functional when productive rearrangements were above 56.7%, and segregating when the standard deviation between donors exceeded 5%. A statistical classification framework was built for diagnosing cytomegalovirus status from the catalog of TCR beta chain sequences. V and J gene assignment, in a later analysis, came from comparing TCR nucleotide sequences with IMGT/GENE-DB human TR gene sequences. The TCRdist pipeline was used in a later analysis to assign CDR3 sequences and most-parsimonious VDJ recombination scenarios. A later analysis defined each TCR beta chain by its CDR3 amino acid sequence plus V-gene family, and excluded reads lacking a unique V-gene family. In a later analysis, approximately 590 highly shared, low-generation-probability nucleotide sequences were removed to address suspected cross-contamination and a sequencing artifact. In a later analysis, a clonal expansion index for each public chain was calculated from normalized within-repertoire ranks of inferred template counts. In a later analysis, generation probabilities were computed with a VDJ recombination model fitted to out-of-frame rearrangements, and the resulting probabilities were checked against IGoR. In a later analysis, hypergeometric tests were used to score TCR-TCR, TCR-HLA and TCR-CMV co-occurrence, with a repertoire-size bias correction applied to TCR pairs. A later analysis estimated false discovery rates by permuting HLA or CMV assignments 20 times. In a later analysis, co-occurring TCRs were grouped with DBSCAN, and TCRdist sequence similarity was added when clustering was performed within HLA-allele-positive subsets. For co-occurrence clustering, repertoires with fewer than 30,000 or more than 120,000 public chains were excluded, along with roughly 5 repertoires with anomalous nucleotide sharing. Held by TCRdb, this immuneACCESS table contains in-frame sequences only and omits some clones. Under half of the omission traces to an unresolved V gene where checked; the cause of the rest is unknown. The DNA gave D and trimming, while V, J and clone size come from that table. For this sample there are 150,000 or so clones; roughly 70% appear just once. The ten top clones hold roughly 4.5% of the sample.

The material sequenced was PBMCs. The chain uses TRBV5-4 and TRBJ2-5; 8 nucleotides in the junction match TRBD2. The receptor was isolated from a man between 18 and 35 years old in good health and CMV-seropositive. Here is the DNA: TGTGCCAGCAGCACCCCTACTAGCGGCCAAGAGACCCAGTACTTC. Protein translation: CASSTPTSGQETQYF.